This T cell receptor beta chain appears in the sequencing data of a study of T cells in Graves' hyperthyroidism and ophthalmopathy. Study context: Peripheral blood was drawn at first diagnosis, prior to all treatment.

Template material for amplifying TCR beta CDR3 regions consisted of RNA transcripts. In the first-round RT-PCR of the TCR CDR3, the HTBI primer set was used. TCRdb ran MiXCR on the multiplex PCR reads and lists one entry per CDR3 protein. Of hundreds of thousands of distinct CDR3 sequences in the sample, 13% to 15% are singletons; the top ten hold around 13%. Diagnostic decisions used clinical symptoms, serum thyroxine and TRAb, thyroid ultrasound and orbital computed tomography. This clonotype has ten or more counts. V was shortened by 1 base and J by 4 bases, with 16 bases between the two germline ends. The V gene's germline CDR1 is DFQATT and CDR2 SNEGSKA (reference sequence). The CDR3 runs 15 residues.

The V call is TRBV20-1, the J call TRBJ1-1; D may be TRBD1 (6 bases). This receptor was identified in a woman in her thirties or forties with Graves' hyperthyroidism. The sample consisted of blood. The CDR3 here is CSARGVEKGGTEAFF. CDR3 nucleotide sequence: TGCAGTGCTAGAGGGGTTGAGAAAGGGGGCACTGAAGCTTTCTTT.